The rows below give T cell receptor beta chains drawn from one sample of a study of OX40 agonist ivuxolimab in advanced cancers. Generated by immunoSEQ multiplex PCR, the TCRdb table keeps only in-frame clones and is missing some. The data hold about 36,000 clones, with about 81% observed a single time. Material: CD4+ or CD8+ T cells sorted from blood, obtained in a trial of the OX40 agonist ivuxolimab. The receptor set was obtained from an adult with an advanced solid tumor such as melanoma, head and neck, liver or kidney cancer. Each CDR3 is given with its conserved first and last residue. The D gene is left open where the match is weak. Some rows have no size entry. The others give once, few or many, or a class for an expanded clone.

CASSIAASGSRDTQYF	TGTGCCAGTAGTATAGCGGCTAGCGGGAGTAGGGATACGCAGTATTTT	.	TRBJ2-3	TRBD2	TRBV19
CASSLVTGPYEQYF	TGTGCCAGCAGCTTAGTCACAGGGCCCTACGAGCAGTACTTC	.	TRBJ2-7	.	TRBV7-8
CASSLGLRNEQFF	TGTGCCAGCAGCCTGGGGCTTCGCAATGAGCAGTTCTTC	once	TRBJ2-1	.	TRBV9
CASSLAPSSYEQYF	TGTGCCAGCAGTTTGGCTCCGAGCTCCTACGAGCAGTACTTC	.	TRBJ2-7	.	TRBV28
CAISQTGYNEQFF	TGTGCCATCAGCCAGACAGGGTACAATGAGCAGTTCTTC	once	TRBJ2-1	TRBD1	TRBV10-3
CASGLVVDFDTGTSGRLGQFF	TGTGCTAGTGGTTTGGTAGTCGACTTCGACACCGGGACTAGCGGGAGACTTGGGCAGTTCTTC	.	TRBJ2-1	TRBD2	TRBV12-5
CASSFGATSYEQYF	TGCGCCAGCAGCTTCGGGGCCACCTCCTACGAGCAGTACTTC	.	TRBJ2-7	.	TRBV5-1
CAISEWSNEKLFF	TGTGCCATCAGTGAGTGGAGCAATGAAAAACTGTTTTTT	.	TRBJ1-4	.	TRBV10-3
CASSLAAGPSNSPLHF	TGCGCCAGCAGCTTGGCGGCAGGGCCGAGCAATTCACCCCTCCACTTT	.	TRBJ1-6	.	TRBV5-1
CAWSVGGSDQPQHF	TGTGCCTGGAGTGTAGGGGGGAGCGATCAGCCCCAGCATTTT	.	TRBJ1-5	.	TRBV30
CASTRTGWDNEQFF	TGTGCCAGCACGAGGACAGGGTGGGACAATGAGCAGTTCTTC	.	TRBJ2-1	TRBD1	TRBV6-1
CASSPSNAATDTQYF	TGTGCCAGCAGTCCCTCGAACGCTGCGACAGATACGCAGTATTTT	.	TRBJ2-3	.	TRBV27
CASSKGPLTGETQYF	TGTGCCAGCAGTAAGGGACCCCTGACGGGGGAGACCCAGTACTTC	.	TRBJ2-5	.	TRBV9
CASSYASGEETQYF	TGTGCCAGCAGTTACGCTAGCGGGGAAGAGACCCAGTACTTC	.	TRBJ2-5	TRBD2	TRBV6-6
CASSLTDRGTQYF	TGCGCCAGCAGCTTAACCGACAGGGGAACCCAGTACTTC	.	TRBJ2-5	TRBD1	TRBV5-1
CASSQDGGQGSTNEKLFF	TGCGCCAGCAGCCAAGATGGGGGACAGGGGTCAACTAATGAAAAACTGTTTTTT	.	TRBJ1-4	TRBD1	TRBV4-1
CASSPGLAAYNEQFF	TGTGCCAGCTCACCTGGGTTAGCGGCCTACAATGAGCAGTTCTTC	.	TRBJ2-1	.	TRBV18
CASSQQSTDTQYF	TGTGCCAGCTCACAACAGAGCACAGATACGCAGTATTTT	.	TRBJ2-3	.	TRBV18
CASRAPDQPQHF	TGTGCCAGCAGGGCGCCGGATCAGCCCCAGCATTTT	few	TRBJ1-5	.	TRBV6-6
CASSRSGVYNEQFF	TGTGCCAGCAGTCGTAGCGGGGTTTACAATGAGCAGTTCTTC	.	TRBJ2-1	TRBD2	TRBV6-1
CASSGGLEYEQYF	TGTGCCAGCAGCGGTGGGTTAGAATACGAGCAGTACTTC	.	TRBJ2-7	.	TRBV13
CASSTGATNEKLFF	TGTGCCAGTTCGACAGGGGCAACTAATGAAAAACTGTTTTTT	few	TRBJ1-4	TRBD1	TRBV19
CASSIRDPFSGNTIYF	TGTGCCAGCAGTATCCGGGATCCTTTCTCTGGAAACACCATATATTTT	.	TRBJ1-3	.	TRBV28
CASSVRQSNTEAFF	TGTGCCAGCAGTGTAAGACAGTCGAACACTGAAGCTTTCTTT	once	TRBJ1-1	.	TRBV2
CASSPHNTEAFF	TGTGCCAGCAGCCCTCACAACACTGAAGCTTTCTTT	.	TRBJ1-1	.	TRBV6-5
CASSYSGWTGRSGTGELFF	TGTGCCAGCAGCTACTCCGGTTGGACAGGGCGTTCTGGAACCGGGGAGCTGTTTTTT	.	TRBJ2-2	TRBD1	TRBV5-5
CASSRQRDTQYF	TGTGCCAGCAGCCGTCAGAGGGATACGCAGTATTTT	.	TRBJ2-3	.	TRBV9
CASSQGTSFLDTQYF	TGTGCCAGCAGCCAAGGCACTAGTTTTCTAGATACGCAGTATTTT	.	TRBJ2-3	.	TRBV14
CASSIETGGADGYTF	TGTGCCAGTAGTATCGAAACAGGGGGCGCGGATGGCTACACCTTC	.	TRBJ1-2	TRBD1	TRBV19
CASSSPDIDRRGQYF	TGTGCCAGCAGTTCCCCTGACATCGATAGACGCGGGCAGTACTTC	.	TRBJ2-7	.	TRBV6-6
CASSPSWAAGPSSYNEQFF	TGTGCCAGCAGCCCCTCCTGGGCGGCGGGACCAAGCTCCTACAATGAGCAGTTCTTC	.	TRBJ2-1	.	TRBV14
CASGEDVRETQYF	TGTGCCAGCGGCGAGGACGTTCGGGAGACCCAGTACTTC	.	TRBJ2-5	.	TRBV2
CASSLGGTRGEQFF	TGTGCCAGCAGTTTAGGAGGGACTAGAGGTGAGCAGTTCTTC	.	TRBJ2-1	TRBD2	TRBV28
CASMLGQGPYEQYF	TGTGCCAGCATGCTAGGACAGGGTCCCTACGAGCAGTACTTC	.	TRBJ2-7	TRBD1	TRBV6-6
CASNDRVTDTQYF	TGCGCCAGCAATGACAGGGTCACAGATACGCAGTATTTT	few	TRBJ2-3	TRBD1	TRBV10-2
CASGGTGSYEQYF	TGTGCCAGCGGAGGGACAGGCTCCTACGAGCAGTACTTC	medium-sized	TRBJ2-7	TRBD1	TRBV2
CASSLGLAGVGDTQYF	TGTGCCAGCAGCTTAGGGCTAGCGGGAGTCGGAGATACGCAGTATTTT	.	TRBJ2-3	TRBD2	TRBV7-9
CASSPPGGNTIYF	TGTGCCAGTAGTCCACCTGGGGGAAACACCATATATTTT	.	TRBJ1-3	.	TRBV19
CASSLSAGTREQYF	TGTGCCAGCAGCTTATCAGCGGGAACCCGGGAGCAGTACTTC	.	TRBJ2-7	TRBD2	TRBV7-9
CASSLAPSGSYEQYF	TGTGCCAGCAGCTTGGCCCCTAGCGGGTCTTACGAGCAGTACTTC	.	TRBJ2-7	TRBD2	TRBV5-4
CASSLTGQGAYEQYF	TGTGCCAGCAGCCTTACAGGACAGGGTGCCTACGAGCAGTACTTC	.	TRBJ2-7	TRBD1	TRBV14
CASTSSGRNTEAFF	TGTGCCAGCACTTCATCAGGCAGGAACACTGAAGCTTTCTTT	.	TRBJ1-1	.	TRBV18
CASSQDWRDTNEKLFF	TGCGCCAGCAGCCAAGATTGGCGGGATACGAATGAAAAACTGTTTTTT	.	TRBJ1-4	.	TRBV4-1
CASRTGPYGYTF	TGTGCCAGCAGAACAGGGCCGTATGGCTACACCTTC	.	TRBJ1-2	.	TRBV6-5
CASSPNSGIRADTQYF	TGTGCCAGCAGCCCCAATAGCGGGATACGGGCAGATACGCAGTATTTT	few	TRBJ2-3	TRBD2	TRBV7-9
CSVGPSGGGDTQYF	TGCAGCGTCGGTCCTAGCGGGGGGGGTGATACGCAGTATTTT	few	TRBJ2-3	TRBD2	TRBV29-1